This T cell receptor (beta chain) was captured in a study of T cell changes during pregnancy in multiple sclerosis. This CDR3 contains 17 residues. With 3 bases clipped from V and 5 bases from J, the junction kept 12 bases outside the gene matches. Per germline, CDR1 SGHVS and CDR2 FNYEAQ. Clones were read by immunoSEQ multiplex PCR, and TCRdb kept only the in-frame ones, dropping some. The table lists around 50,000 clones, about 86% of them singletons. The sample was peripheral blood from another person, used as feeder cells. This sequence was found in a human donor whose cells served as feeder cells for cultures in a pregnancy study. The J gene is TRBJ2-2, the V gene TRBV7-6; 7 bases align to TRBD2. Here the CDR3 DNA reads TGTGCCAGCAGCTTGAGGAGGGAGGGCCTACGAACCGGGGAGCTGTTTTTT. As protein: CASSLRREGLRTGELFF.